What follows are 18 T cell receptor beta chains derived from one specimen sequenced in a study of siplizumab effects on memory and regulatory T cells. Using immunoSEQ multiplex PCR, the repertoire was profiled, and TCRdb retains in-frame clones only, with some absent. Among tens of thousands of clones, roughly 93% were seen once, and the ten largest hold approximately 5.9%. The sequenced material came from CD8+ T cells sorted from blood. These receptor sequences come from a human donor in good health.

CDR3 DNA sequence: TGCGCCAGCAGCCGGGGAACCCTCCCGCTTAAAGAGACCCAGTACTTC. It codes for CASSRGTLPLKETQYF. The chain links TRBV4-3 to TRBJ2-5, with no clear D. This CDR3 comprises 16 residues. Germline V lookup: CDR1 LGHNA, CDR2 YSLEER. Trimming cost V 4 bases and J 3 bases, with 18 bases left between them.

The V and J genes are TRBV4-1 and TRBJ2-7; tentatively, D is TRBD1 or TRBD2 (5 bases each). The V gene's germline CDR1 is MGHRA and CDR2 YSYEKL. Trimming pared 0 bases from V and 0 bases from J, leaving 12 bases between. CDR3 length equals 16 residues. Written as DNA, the CDR3 is TGCGCCAGCAGCCAAGATGAGGGGACGAGCTCCTACGAGCAGTACTTC. This sequence encodes CASSQDEGTSSYEQYF.

Turning to this clone: Distinct nucleotide sequences in the sample also encode this CDR3. The CDR3 bases are TGCGCCAGCAGCTTGGAAGGGGGTGGCTACACCTTC. Translated, it gives CASSLEGGGYTF. The rearrangement uses TRBV5-1 and TRBJ1-2; tentatively, D is TRBD1 (6 bases). V lost 0 bases to trimming and J lost 7 bases, with 7 bases between them. This CDR3 comprises 12 residues. Germline V CDR1 and CDR2: SGHRS, YFSETQ. Full variable domain (rest looked up from reference TRBV5-1 and TRBJ1-2): KAGVTQTPRYLIKTRGQQVTLSCSPISGHRSVSWYQQTPGQGLQFLFEYFSETQRNKGNFPGRFSGRQFSNSRSEMNVSTLELGDSALYLCASSLEGGGYTFGSGTRLTVV.

This clone was observed a single time. At one boundary the junction diverges from the germline segment, which might be a read error. The chain recombines TRBV27 with TRBJ2-5; D is perhaps TRBD1 (5 bases). This CDR3 is built from 11 residues. Germline values: CDR1 MNHEY, CDR2 SMNVEV (reference sequence). The CDR3 coding sequence is TGTGCCAGCACCTTCGCGTCAGGGAAACACTTC. Its translation is CASTFASGKHF.

The chain combines TRBV27 with TRBJ2-7, with 9 bases aligning to TRBD1. The trim removed 4 bases at V and 5 bases at J, leaving 9 bases unmatched. Germline values: CDR1 MNHEY, CDR2 SMNVEV (reference sequence). CDR3 length: 15 residues. CDR3 sequence reads: CASSSNRDRVHEQYF. The CDR3 DNA reads TGTGCCAGCAGTTCCAACCGGGACAGGGTCCACGAGCAGTACTTC.

The chain has TRBV19 and TRBJ2-2; 7 positions match TRBD2. Germline CDR1 is LNHDA and CDR2 is SQIVND (reference sequence). There are 15 residues in the CDR3. Trimming removed 9 bases from V and 2 bases from J; junction bases left unmatched: 9. CDR3 in amino acids: CASKWATSNTGELFF. DNA for the CDR3: TGTGCCAGCAAATGGGCGACTAGCAACACCGGGGAGCTGTTTTTT.

The chain employs TRBV2 and TRBJ1-2, with 9 bases aligning to TRBD1. Looked up from germline, CDR1 is SNHLY and CDR2 is FYNNEI. J was trimmed by 8 bases and V by 8 bases; bases with no gene match: 12. CDR3 length: 14 residues. The CDR3 sequence is CASCPGTGSEGYTF. The CDR3 DNA sequence: TGTGCCAGCTGCCCTGGGACAGGGTCGGAGGGCTACACCTTC.

The V call is TRBV2, the J call TRBJ2-2; D may be TRBD2 (6 bases). Germline V CDR1 and CDR2: SNHLY, FYNNEI. Trimming took 6 bases from V and 2 from J, leaving 13 bases between them. The CDR3 has 15 amino acids. The CDR3 nucleotides read TGTGCCAGCAGAGACCTTAGCGGAAACACCGGGGAGCTGTTTTTT. Its protein product is CASRDLSGNTGELFF. The variable domain in full, with the rest retrieved from reference TRBV2 and TRBJ2-2, is EPEVTQTPSHQVTQMGQEVILRCVPISNHLYFYWYRQILGQKVEFLVSFYNNEISEKSEIFDDQFSVERPDGSNFTLKIRSTKLEDSAMYFCASRDLSGNTGELFFGEGSRLTVL.

This chain uses TRBV5-1 with TRBJ2-2; D not resolved. CDR3 length equals 12 residues. Trimming removed 5 bases from V and 4 bases from J, with 6 bases in between. Germline CDR1 SGHRS, CDR2 YFSETQ. CDR3 DNA sequence: TGCGCCAGCAGGGGTGGCACCGGGGAGCTGTTTTTT. Encoded protein: CASRGGTGELFF.

The CDR3: CASSYSAGNQPQHF. The CDR3 nucleotides are TGTGCCAGCAGTTACTCCGCCGGCAATCAGCCCCAGCATTTT. The chain couples TRBV6-5 to TRBJ1-5; no definite D call. Germline V gene data show CDR1 as MNHEY and CDR2 as SVGAGI. CDR3 length: 14 residues. Trimming took 0 bases from V and 2 from J, leaving 5 bases between them.

The gene calls are TRBV2 and TRBJ1-2; possible D gene TRBD1, 6 bases. This CDR3 spans 15 amino acids. V lost 0 bases and J 1 base, leaving 9 bases between the germline ends. Germline CDR1 and CDR2: SNHLY and FYNNEI. The CDR3 DNA reads as TGTGCCAGCAGTGAAGCAAGGGGGGATAACTATGGCTACACCTTC. It encodes CASSEARGDNYGYTF.

This clone was seen once. This chain joins TRBV7-9 and TRBJ2-2; D remains ambiguous. The CDR3 spans 15 residues. Germline CDR1 and CDR2: SEHNR and FQNEAQ (reference sequence). Trimming pared 0 bases from V and 0 bases from J, leaving 5 bases between. The CDR3 nucleotides are TGTGCCAGCAGCTTAGCGACAACGAACACCGGGGAGCTGTTTTTT. This gives the protein CASSLATTNTGELFF.

V and J are TRBV7-9 and TRBJ2-1; D not resolved. The V end lost 4 bases, the J end lost 9 bases, and 10 bases lay between the germline ends. The length of the CDR3 is 12 residues. The V gene's germline CDR1 is SEHNR and CDR2 FQNEAQ (reference sequence). CDR3 nucleotides: TGTGCCAGCAGCTCCACGCGGCTTGAGCAGTTCTTC. It specifies CASSSTRLEQFF.

The chain couples TRBV27 to TRBJ2-7, with 7 nucleotides matching TRBD1. Germline V gives CDR1 MNHEY, CDR2 SMNVEV (reference sequence). CDR3 length equals 15 residues. The trim removed 3 bases at V and 4 bases at J, leaving 9 bases unmatched. The CDR3 protein is CASSFSGQYRYEQYF. In nucleotides, the CDR3 is TGTGCCAGCAGTTTTTCGGGACAGTACCGATACGAGCAGTACTTC.

This chain joins TRBV27 and TRBJ2-5; D might be TRBD1 or TRBD2, each matching 5 bases. The J call could be wrong; TRBJ2-7 is a better fit for the DNA end. The germline V gene has CDR1 MNHEY and CDR2 SMNVEV (reference sequence). The CDR3 spans 14 residues. The CDR3 bases are TGTGCCAGCAGCCAGGGACGGGCCTCCTACGAGCAGTACTTC. It translates to CASSQGRASYEQYF.

The chain couples TRBV30 to TRBJ1-3; 9 positions match TRBD1. The CDR3 spans 13 residues. Trimming took 3 bases from V and 8 from J; bases not matched to a gene: 5. CDR1 GTSNPN and CDR2 SVGIG come from the germline V gene (reference sequence). CDR3 coding DNA: TGTGCCTGGAGCTCGACAGGGGGACACACCATATATTTT. Its protein product is CAWSSTGGHTIYF.

This sequence joins TRBV2 and TRBJ2-5; possibly TRBD1 or TRBD2 for D (7 bases each). The CDR3 contains 15 residues. Germline loops: CDR1 SNHLY, CDR2 FYNNEI. Trimming removed 2 bases at V and 5 bases at J, with 15 bases between. This chain's CDR3 is CASSEPGEGQETQYF. The CDR3, as DNA: TGTGCCAGCAGTGAACCCGGGGAGGGACAGGAGACCCAGTACTTC.

This clone was seen just once. The gene calls are TRBV7-9 and TRBJ1-1; TRBD1 matches at 7 bases. Trimming removed 7 bases from V and 3 bases from J; junction bases left unmatched: 5. From germline, CDR1 is SEHNR and CDR2 FQNEAQ (reference sequence). The CDR3 consists of 13 residues. The CDR3 DNA follows: TGTGCCAGCATCATCCAGGGGGACACTGAAGCTTTCTTT. This gives the protein CASIIQGDTEAFF.